This TCR beta chain is from a study of T-cell memory formation after mild COVID-19. The CDR3 length is 16 residues. From germline, CDR1 is LGHNA and CDR2 YNFKEQ. Trimming took off 0 bases at V and 0 bases at J, with 6 bases between the two ends. This clonotype was recorded a few times. TCRdb ran MiXCR on the 5' RACE reads and lists one entry per CDR3 protein. Of about 320,000 distinct CDR3 sequences listed, around 15% are singletons. This sequence was found in a man younger than 30 who had mild COVID-19 (a few samples of this study predate the infection). Cell type and time point are not known. The specimen was PBMCs or a T cell subset sorted from them (not recorded which). V gene TRBV4-2 combines with J gene TRBJ2-6; no clear D gene. The CDR3 DNA sequence: TGTGCCAGCAGCCAAGACATCAACTCTGGGGCCAACGTCCTGACTTTC. It is translated as CASSQDINSGANVLTF.